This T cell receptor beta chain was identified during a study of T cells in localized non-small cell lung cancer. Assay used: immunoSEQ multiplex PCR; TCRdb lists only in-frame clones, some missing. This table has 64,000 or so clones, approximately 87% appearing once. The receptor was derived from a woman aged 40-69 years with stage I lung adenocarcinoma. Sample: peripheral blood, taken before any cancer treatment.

The CDR3 nucleotides read TGTGCCTGGAGTGTACTAGCGCCTCTAGCCGCAGATACGCAGTATTTT. Its translation is CAWSVLAPLAADTQYF. The chain has TRBV30 and TRBJ2-3; 7 nucleotides line up with TRBD2. Trimming removed 0 bases from V and 4 bases from J; junction bases left unmatched: 10. Germline-derived CDR1 and CDR2 are GTSNPN and SVGIG (reference sequence). This CDR3 has 16 residues.